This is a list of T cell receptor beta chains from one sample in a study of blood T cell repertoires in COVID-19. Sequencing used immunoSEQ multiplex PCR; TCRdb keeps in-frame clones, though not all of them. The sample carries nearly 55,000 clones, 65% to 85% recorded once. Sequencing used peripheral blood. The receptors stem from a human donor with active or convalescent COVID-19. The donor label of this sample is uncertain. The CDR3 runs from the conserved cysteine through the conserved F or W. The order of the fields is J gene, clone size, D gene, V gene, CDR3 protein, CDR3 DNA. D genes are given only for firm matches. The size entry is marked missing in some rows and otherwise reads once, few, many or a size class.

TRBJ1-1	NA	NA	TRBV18	CATTQGMNTEAFF	TGTGCCACCACACAGGGTATGAACACTGAAGCTTTCTTT
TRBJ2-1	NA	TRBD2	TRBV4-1	CASSQGGLAGSYNEQFF	TGCGCCAGCAGCCAAGGGGGACTAGCGGGCTCCTACAATGAGCAGTTCTTC
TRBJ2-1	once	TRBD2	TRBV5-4	CASSATGTSGRYEQFF	TGTGCCAGCAGCGCAACCGGGACTAGCGGGAGGTATGAGCAGTTCTTC
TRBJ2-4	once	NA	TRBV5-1	CASSSTGPGNIQYF	TGCGCCAGCAGCTCTACAGGGCCGGGAAACATTCAGTACTTC
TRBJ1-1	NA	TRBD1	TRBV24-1	CATSDDRVSEAFF	TGTGCCACCAGTGACGACAGGGTCTCTGAAGCTTTCTTT
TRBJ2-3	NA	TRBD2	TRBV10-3	CAISEVVLGAGETTDTQYF	TGTGCCATCAGCGAGGTCGTACTTGGAGCGGGAGAAACCACAGATACGCAGTATTTT
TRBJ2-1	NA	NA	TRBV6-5	CASSYFGGEYNEQFF	TGTGCCAGCAGTTACTTTGGCGGAGAGTACAATGAGCAGTTCTTC
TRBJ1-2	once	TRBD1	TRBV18	CASSPTDRGNYGYTF	TGTGCCAGCTCACCTACCGACAGGGGCAACTATGGCTACACCTTC
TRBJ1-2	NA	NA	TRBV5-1	CASSRAGGTNYGYTF	TGCGCCAGCAGCCGAGCGGGGGGTACTAACTATGGCTACACCTTC
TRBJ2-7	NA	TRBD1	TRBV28	CASSLHTSGGASYEQYF	TGTGCCAGCAGTTTGCATACTTCAGGGGGCGCCTCCTACGAGCAGTACTTC
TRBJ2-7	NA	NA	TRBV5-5	CASSLPTFSYEQYF	TGTGCCAGCAGCTTGCCGACATTCTCCTACGAGCAGTACTTC
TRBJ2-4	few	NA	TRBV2	CASSVGGNIQYF	TGTGCCAGCAGTGTAGGGGGAAACATTCAGTACTTC
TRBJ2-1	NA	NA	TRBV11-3	CASSPFDYGSYNEQFF	TGTGCCAGCAGCCCTTTTGACTACGGCTCCTACAATGAGCAGTTCTTC